Following are 5 T cell receptor beta chains from one sample sequenced in a study of blood T cell repertoires in COVID-19. Repertoires were generated with immunoSEQ multiplex PCR, while TCRdb's copy carries only in-frame clones and drops some. The data show some 160,000 clones, with 75% to 85% seen just once and around 3.2% held by the top ten. The source material was PBMCs or T cells enriched from blood (not recorded which). The receptors derive from a woman aged 60-75 years who had recovered from COVID-19.

The chain is built from TRBV7-6 and TRBJ2-1; D possibly corresponds to TRBD1 (6 bases). V lost 2 bases, J lost 0 bases, and 8 bases lay in between. CDR3 length equals 15 residues. Germline V CDR1 and CDR2: SGHVS, FNYEAQ. The CDR3: CASSLTGSSYNEQFF. The CDR3 nucleotides are TGTGCCAGCAGCTTAACAGGGAGCTCCTACAATGAGCAGTTCTTC.

As DNA, the CDR3 is TGTGCCAGCAGCTATAGCGGGGGGGCCTCCTACGAGCAGTACTTC. This codes for CASSYSGGASYEQYF. The chain is built from TRBV6-5 and TRBJ2-7, with 11 bases that match TRBD2. Per germline, CDR1 MNHEY and CDR2 SVGAGI. The CDR3 length is 15 residues. V gave up 6 bases and J gave up 0 bases; unmatched junction bases: 4.

The chain is built from TRBV10-2 and TRBJ1-1; tentative D call: TRBD1 (5 bases). V was pared by 2 bases and J by 4 bases, with 11 bases between. Germline lookup yields CDR1 WSHSY and CDR2 SAAADI. This CDR3 is 14 amino acids long. In DNA form, the CDR3 reads TGCGCCAGCAGTGAGGATGGGGGGGTCACTGAAGCTTTCTTT. It specifies CASSEDGGVTEAFF.

V and J are TRBV5-5 and TRBJ1-2; unclear D gene. CDR1 and CDR2 (germline): SGHKS, YYEKEE (reference sequence). The CDR3 spans 15 residues. Deletions cut 2 bases from V and 0 bases from J, with 11 bases between. CDR3 sequence (DNA): TGTGCCAGCAGCTTTCTCCCAGGTCCTAACTATGGCTACACCTTC. Translating gives CASSFLPGPNYGYTF.

The chain uses TRBV7-2 and TRBJ1-1; a weak D match, TRBD1 (5 bases). Germline V gene lookup returns CDR1 SGHTA and CDR2 FQGNSA. Trimming stripped 5 bases from V and 1 base from J, with 14 bases between. The CDR3 is 15 amino acids. The CDR3 DNA sequence: TGTGCCAGCAGCCGTGGACAAATCTCGAACACTGAAGCTTTCTTT. Translating it yields CASSRGQISNTEAFF.